Below, 7 T cell receptor beta chains from the same sample are listed, as sequenced in a study of vaccination effects on CD4 cells after COVID-19. ViraFEST assay sequencing came after antigen-specific CD4+ T cells were expanded with viral peptide pools. Following an approximately eleven-day culture, CD4+ T cells were purified. Each vaccine recipient was nucleocapsid antibody negative and had no prior SARS-CoV-2 infection. Libraries were prepared by immunoSEQ multiplex PCR; TCRdb keeps only in-frame clonotypes and omits some of them. The sample yields some 68,000 clones, roughly 70% seen once. Their target antigens are unknown. This material consisted of CD4+ T cells from PBMCs cultured with HCoV-OC43 spike peptides, taken before COVID-19 vaccination. The subset denotes: HCoV-OC43 spike overlapping peptide pool stimulation. The receptors shown here come from a human donor who received a COVID-19 vaccine.

V gene TRBV6-5 combines with J gene TRBJ1-2; perhaps TRBD1 as D (5 bases). Per germline, CDR1 MNHEY and CDR2 SVGAGI. CDR3 length equals 12 residues. V was trimmed by 8 bases and J by 5 bases, leaving 12 bases between them. The CDR3 loop is CASRLEGYGYTF. CDR3 nucleotide sequence: TGTGCCAGCCGGCTGGAGGGGTATGGCTACACCTTC.

The J gene is TRBJ1-6, the V gene TRBV3-1 (or the pseudogene TRBV3-2); D remains ambiguous. In germline, CDR1 is LGHDT, CDR2 YNNKEL (reference sequence). This CDR3 comprises 14 residues. V lost 4 bases to trimming and J lost 14 bases, with 18 bases between them. The CDR3 protein is CASSPHGEGQALHF. CDR3 nucleotide sequence: TGTGCCAGCAGCCCCCATGGGGAGGGCCAGGCCCTCCACTTT.

This chain links TRBV28 with TRBJ2-5; D remains ambiguous. Trimming left V 2 bases short and J 4 bases short, with 8 bases between. The germline V gene encodes CDR1 MDHEN and CDR2 SYDVKM. This CDR3 is built from 13 residues. The CDR3 protein is CASSLRVPETQYF. In DNA, the CDR3 is TGTGCCAGCAGTTTACGAGTCCCAGAGACCCAGTACTTC.

The chain links TRBV5-1 to TRBJ2-3, with TRBD1 matching 7 bases. CDR3 length: 14 amino acids. CDR1 and CDR2 from the germline V gene are SGHRS and YFSETQ. With 3 bases clipped from V and 1 base from J, the junction kept 2 bases outside the gene matches. The CDR3 protein is CASSSGTGTDTQYF. The CDR3, as DNA: TGCGCCAGCAGCTCGGGGACAGGCACAGATACGCAGTATTTT.

This sequence joins TRBV24-1 and TRBJ1-2; 7 nucleotides match TRBD1. Germline CDR1 reads KGHDR; CDR2 reads SFDVKD. V gave up 4 bases and J gave up 2 bases; unmatched junction bases: 9. The CDR3 contains 16 residues. This chain's CDR3 is CATSDHLTTGNYGYTF. CDR3 nucleotides: TGTGCCACCAGTGACCACTTGACGACAGGGAACTATGGCTACACCTTC.

The J gene is TRBJ1-1, the V gene TRBV7-3, with 7 positions matching TRBD1. Per the germline V gene, CDR1 is SGHTA and CDR2 is FQGTGA. The CDR3 runs to 14 residues. Germline trimming cut 0 bases from V and 4 bases from J; bases unmatched to any gene: 2. Here the CDR3 DNA reads TGTGCCAGCAGCTTAACTCCAGGGGGCACTGAAGCTTTCTTT. It is translated as CASSLTPGGTEAFF. The full variable domain, its missing parts supplied by reference TRBV7-3 and TRBJ1-1, is GAGVSQTPSNKVTEKGKYVELRCDPISGHTALYWYRQSLGQGPEFLIYFQGTGAADDSGLPNDRFFAVRPEGSVSTLKIQRTERGDSAVYLCASSLTPGGTEAFFGQGTRLTVV.

V usage is TRBV4-3 and J usage is TRBJ2-2; possibly TRBD2 for D (5 bases). V gave up 1 base and J gave up 0 bases, with 18 bases separating them. The CDR3 spans 19 residues. The germline V gene encodes CDR1 LGHNA and CDR2 YSLEER. The CDR3 nucleotides read TGCGCCAGCAGCCAAGTTTTTAGTCGGGCGGGCGCGAACACCGGGGAGCTGTTTTTT. It yields the protein CASSQVFSRAGANTGELFF.